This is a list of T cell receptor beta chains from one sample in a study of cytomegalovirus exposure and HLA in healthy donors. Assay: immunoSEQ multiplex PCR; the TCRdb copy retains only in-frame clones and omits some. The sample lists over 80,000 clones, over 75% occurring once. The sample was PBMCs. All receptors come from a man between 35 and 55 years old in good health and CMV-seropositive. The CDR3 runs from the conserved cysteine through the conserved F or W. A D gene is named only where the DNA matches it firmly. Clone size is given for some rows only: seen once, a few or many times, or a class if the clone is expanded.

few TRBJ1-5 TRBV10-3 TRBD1 CAISVGGQGQPQHF TGTGCCATCAGTGTGGGGGGACAGGGCCAGCCCCAGCATTTT
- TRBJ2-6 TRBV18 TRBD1 CASSSLRTGGSGANVLTF TGTGCCAGCTCATCACTTAGGACAGGGGGCTCTGGGGCCAACGTCCTGACTTTC
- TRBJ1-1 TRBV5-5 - CASQFNTEAFF TGTGCCAGCCAGTTTAACACTGAAGCTTTCTTT
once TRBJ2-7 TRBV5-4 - CASNRRGREYEQYF TGTGCCAGCAATAGGAGGGGACGGGAGTATGAGCAGTACTTC
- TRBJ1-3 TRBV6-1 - CASSEGGSSGNTIYF TGTGCCAGCAGTGAAGGAGGATCCTCTGGAAACACCATATATTTT
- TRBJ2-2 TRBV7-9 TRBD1 CASSPETGGTGELFF TGTGCCAGCAGCCCCGAGACAGGGGGCACCGGGGAGCTGTTTTTT
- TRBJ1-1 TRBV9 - CASSPGQNTEAFF TGTGCCAGCAGCCCCGGACAGAACACTGAAGCTTTCTTT
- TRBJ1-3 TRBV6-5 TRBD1 CASTYGGQGVYTIYF TGTGCCAGCACCTACGGGGGACAGGGGGTATACACCATATATTTT
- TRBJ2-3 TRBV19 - CASSEVHSTDTQYF TGTGCCAGTAGTGAGGTCCATAGCACAGATACGCAGTATTTT
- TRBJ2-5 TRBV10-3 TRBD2 CAISVGSGKQETQYF TGTGCCATCAGTGTAGGTAGCGGGAAACAAGAGACCCAGTACTTC
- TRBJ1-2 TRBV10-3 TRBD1 CAISDLGGTGAGGYTF TGTGCCATCAGTGACCTGGGTGGAACAGGGGCGGGAGGCTACACCTTC
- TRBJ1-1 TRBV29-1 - CSVRGTEAFF TGCAGCGTTCGGGGGACTGAAGCTTTCTTT
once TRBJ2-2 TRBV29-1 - CSVASDNTGELFF TGCAGCGTTGCCAGCGACAACACCGGGGAGCTGTTTTTT
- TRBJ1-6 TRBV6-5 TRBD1 CASNRDRASASPLHF TGTGCCAGCAACCGGGACAGGGCATCAGCGTCACCCCTCCACTTT
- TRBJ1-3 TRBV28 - CATRQDGNTIYF TGTGCCACTCGACAAGATGGAAACACCATATATTTT
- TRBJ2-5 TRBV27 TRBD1 CASSFGGRGRQETQYF TGTGCCAGCAGTTTCGGCGGCAGGGGGCGCCAAGAGACCCAGTACTTC
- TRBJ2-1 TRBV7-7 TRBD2 CASSSTSGSSYNEQFF TGTGCCAGCAGCTCGACTAGCGGGAGCTCCTACAATGAGCAGTTCTTC
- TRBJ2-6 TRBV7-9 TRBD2 CASSSTSGLLSGANVLTF TGTGCCAGCAGCTCGACTAGCGGGTTACTTTCTGGGGCCAACGTCCTGACTTTC
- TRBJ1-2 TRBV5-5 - CASSLAWTPTYGYTF TGTGCCAGCAGCTTGGCCTGGACTCCAACCTATGGCTACACCTTC
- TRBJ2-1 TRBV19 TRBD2 CASSIVGSGMSYNEQFF TGTGCCAGTAGTATAGTTGGTAGCGGGATGTCCTACAATGAGCAGTTCTTC
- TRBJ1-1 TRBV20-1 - CSARQGSEAFF TGCAGTGCTAGACAGGGGTCTGAAGCTTTCTTT
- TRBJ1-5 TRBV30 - CAWDTGKGSRQPQHF TGTGCCTGGGATACAGGTAAGGGCTCACGGCAGCCCCAGCATTTT
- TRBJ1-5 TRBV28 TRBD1 CASSPDRGNQPQHF TGTGCCAGCAGTCCGGACAGGGGCAATCAGCCCCAGCATTTT
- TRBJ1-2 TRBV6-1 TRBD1 CASSSRDREGYGYTF TGTGCCAGCAGTTCCCGGGACAGGGAAGGATATGGCTACACCTTC
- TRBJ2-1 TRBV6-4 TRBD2 CASVENGRFWEQFF TGTGCCAGCGTGGAGAACGGGAGGTTCTGGGAGCAGTTCTTC
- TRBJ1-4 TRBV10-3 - CAISGGRSEKLFF TGTGCCATCAGTGGGGGGCGCAGCGAAAAACTGTTTTTT
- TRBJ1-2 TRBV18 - CASTGGVAGYTF TGTGCCAGCACCGGGGGGGTTGCTGGCTACACCTTC
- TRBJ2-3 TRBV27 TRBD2 CASSPLLAGTDTQYF TGTGCCAGCAGCCCCCTACTAGCGGGCACAGATACGCAGTATTTT
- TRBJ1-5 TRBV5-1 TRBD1 CASSPQGDQPQHF TGCGCCAGCAGCCCCCAGGGGGATCAGCCCCAGCATTTT
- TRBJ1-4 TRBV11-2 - CASSLLQPGFRKLFF TGTGCCAGCAGCTTACTACAGCCTGGATTTAGAAAACTGTTTTTT
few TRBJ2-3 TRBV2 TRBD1 CASNAGQGRGDTQYF TGTGCCAGCAACGCGGGACAGGGCCGAGGGGATACGCAGTATTTT
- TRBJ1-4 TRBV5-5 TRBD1 CASSKDRGFATNEKLFF TGTGCCAGCAGCAAGGACAGGGGGTTTGCAACTAATGAAAAACTGTTTTTT
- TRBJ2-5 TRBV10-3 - CAINREPRETQYF TGTGCCATCAATAGAGAACCGCGGGAGACCCAGTACTTC
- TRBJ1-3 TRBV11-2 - CASSSRGASSGNTIYF TGTGCCAGCAGCTCTCGGGGGGCCAGCTCTGGAAACACCATATATTTT
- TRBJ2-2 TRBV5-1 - CASSLTVTGELFF TGCGCCAGCAGCTTGACAGTCACCGGGGAGCTGTTTTTT
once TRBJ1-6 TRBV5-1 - CASSSQESYNSPLHF TGCGCCAGCAGCTCACAGGAGTCCTATAATTCACCCCTCCACTTT
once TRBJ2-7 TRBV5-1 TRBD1 CASSPGTGGYEQYF TGCGCCAGCAGCCCCGGGACAGGTGGATACGAGCAGTACTTC
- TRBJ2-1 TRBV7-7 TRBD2 CASSLQAGVDEQFF TGTGCCAGCAGCTTACAAGCGGGAGTTGATGAGCAGTTCTTC
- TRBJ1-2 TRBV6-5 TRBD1 CASSSRQGGYGYTF TGTGCCAGTAGTTCACGACAGGGGGGCTATGGCTACACCTTC
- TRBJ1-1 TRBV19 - CASSIGVRNTEAFF TGTGCCAGTAGTATCGGGGTTCGGAACACTGAAGCTTTCTTT
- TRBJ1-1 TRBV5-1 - CASSKGSMNTEAFF TGCGCCAGCAGCAAGGGGTCTATGAACACTGAAGCTTTCTTT
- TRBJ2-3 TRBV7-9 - CASSLGWRSSTDTQYF TGTGCCAGCAGCTTAGGTTGGCGGTCTAGCACAGATACGCAGTATTTT
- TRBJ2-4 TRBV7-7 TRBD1 CASSRGQGDSQYF TGTGCTAGCAGCCGTGGACAGGGAGACAGTCAGTACTTC
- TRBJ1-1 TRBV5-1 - CASSLELMGCAFF TGCGCCAGCAGCCTGGAGTTAATGGGCTGCGCTTTCTTT
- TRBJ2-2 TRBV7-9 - CASSWGEIAGELFF TGTGCCAGCAGCTGGGGGGAGATCGCCGGGGAGCTGTTTTTT
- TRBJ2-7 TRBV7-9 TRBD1 CASSLGTVAYEQYF TGTGCCAGCAGCTTGGGGACAGTCGCCTACGAGCAGTACTTC
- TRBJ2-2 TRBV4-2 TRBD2 CASSQDIGGGNTGELFF TGTGCCAGCAGCCAAGATATTGGGGGGGGGAACACCGGGGAGCTGTTTTTT
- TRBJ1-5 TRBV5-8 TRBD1 CASSLTGRNQPQHF TGTGCCAGCAGCCTGACAGGGCGAAATCAGCCCCAGCATTTT
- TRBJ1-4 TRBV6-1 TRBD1 CASSTTGGHYEKLFF TGTGCCAGCAGTACCACAGGGGGCCATTATGAAAAACTGTTTTTT
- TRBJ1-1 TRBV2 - CASSEALGLNTEAFF TGTGCCAGCAGTGAAGCGCTGGGGCTGAACACTGAAGCTTTCTTT
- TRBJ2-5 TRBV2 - CASSPTATEGTQYF TGTGCCAGCAGCCCGACAGCGACGGAGGGGACCCAGTACTTC
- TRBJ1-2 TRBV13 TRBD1 CASSIRDSFPYGYTF TGTGCCAGCAGCATCCGGGACAGCTTTCCCTATGGCTACACCTTC
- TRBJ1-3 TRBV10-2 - CASSESGTGNTIYF TGCGCCAGCAGTGAGTCCGGTACGGGAAACACCATATATTTT
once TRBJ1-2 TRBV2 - CASSGTDIYGYTF TGTGCCAGCAGTGGGACTGACATCTATGGCTACACCTTC
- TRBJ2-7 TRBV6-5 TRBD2 CASTSGGQTYEQYF TGTGCCAGCACCTCGGGGGGGCAAACCTACGAGCAGTACTTC